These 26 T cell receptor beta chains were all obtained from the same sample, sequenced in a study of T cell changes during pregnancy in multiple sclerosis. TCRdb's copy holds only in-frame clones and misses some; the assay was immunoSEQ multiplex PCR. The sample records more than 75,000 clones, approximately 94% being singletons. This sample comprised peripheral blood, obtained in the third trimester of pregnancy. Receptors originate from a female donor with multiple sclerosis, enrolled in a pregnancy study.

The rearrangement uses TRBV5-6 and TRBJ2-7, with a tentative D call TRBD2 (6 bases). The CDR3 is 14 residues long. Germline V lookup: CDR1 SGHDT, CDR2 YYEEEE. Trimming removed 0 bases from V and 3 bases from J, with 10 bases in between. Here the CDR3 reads CASSLGGVSYEQYF. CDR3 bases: TGTGCCAGCAGCTTGGGGGGGGTAAGCTACGAGCAGTACTTC.

CDR3 nucleotides: TGTGCCAGTAGCCCGATTGGGGGCTCTCCATTGGGCTACACCTTC. This translates into CASSPIGGSPLGYTF. The chain joins TRBV19 to TRBJ1-2; tentative D call: TRBD1 (6 bases). Trimming pared 6 bases from V and 8 bases from J, leaving 22 bases between. This CDR3 is built from 15 residues. CDR1 is LNHDA and CDR2 is SQIVND in the germline V gene (reference sequence).

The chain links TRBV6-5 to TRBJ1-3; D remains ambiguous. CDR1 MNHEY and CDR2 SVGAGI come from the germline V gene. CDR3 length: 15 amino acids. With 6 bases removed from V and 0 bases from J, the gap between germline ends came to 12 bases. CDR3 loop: CASRPVLGSGNTIYF. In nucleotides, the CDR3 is TGTGCCAGCAGACCCGTGCTCGGCTCTGGAAACACCATATATTTT.

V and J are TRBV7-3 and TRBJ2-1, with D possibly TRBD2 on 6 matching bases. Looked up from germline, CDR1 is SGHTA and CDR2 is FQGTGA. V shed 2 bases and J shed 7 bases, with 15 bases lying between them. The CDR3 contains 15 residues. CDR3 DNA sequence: TGTGCCAGCAGCTTAGGTAGCGGCCTAGTGAATGAGCAGTTCTTC. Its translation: CASSLGSGLVNEQFF.

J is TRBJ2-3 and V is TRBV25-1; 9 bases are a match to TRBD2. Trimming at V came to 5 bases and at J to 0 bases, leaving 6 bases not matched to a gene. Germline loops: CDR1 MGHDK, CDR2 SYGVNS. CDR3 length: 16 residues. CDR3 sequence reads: CASSPRGGDSTDTQYF. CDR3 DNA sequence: TGTGCCAGCAGTCCACGCGGGGGGGATAGCACAGATACGCAGTATTTT. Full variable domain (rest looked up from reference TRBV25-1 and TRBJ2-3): EADIYQTPRYLVIGTGKKITLECSQTMGHDKMYWYQQDPGMELHLIHYSYGVNSTEKGDLSSESTVSRIRTEHFPLTLESARPSHTSQYLCASSPRGGDSTDTQYFGPGTRLTVL.

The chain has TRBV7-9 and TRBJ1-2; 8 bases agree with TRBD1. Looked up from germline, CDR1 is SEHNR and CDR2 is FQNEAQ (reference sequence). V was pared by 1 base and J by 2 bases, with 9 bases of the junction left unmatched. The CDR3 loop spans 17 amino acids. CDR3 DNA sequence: TGTGCCAGCAGCTTAGTTCGCGACAGGGGAAGAAACTATGGCTACACCTTC. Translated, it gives CASSLVRDRGRNYGYTF.

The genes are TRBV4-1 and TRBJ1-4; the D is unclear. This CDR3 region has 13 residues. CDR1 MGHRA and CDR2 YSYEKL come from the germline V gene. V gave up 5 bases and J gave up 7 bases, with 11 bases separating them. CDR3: CASSESGGEKLFF. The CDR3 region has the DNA TGCGCCAGCAGCGAGTCTGGCGGTGAAAAACTGTTTTTT.

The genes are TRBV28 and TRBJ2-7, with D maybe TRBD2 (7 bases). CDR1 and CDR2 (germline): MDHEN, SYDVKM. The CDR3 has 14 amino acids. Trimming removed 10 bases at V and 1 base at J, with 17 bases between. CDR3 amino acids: CATLGAGVSYEQYF. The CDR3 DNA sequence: TGTGCCACCCTGGGGGCGGGGGTATCCTACGAGCAGTACTTC.

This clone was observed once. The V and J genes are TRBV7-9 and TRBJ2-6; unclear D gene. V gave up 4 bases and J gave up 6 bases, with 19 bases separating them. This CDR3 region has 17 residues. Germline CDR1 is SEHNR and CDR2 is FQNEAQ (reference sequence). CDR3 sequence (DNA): TGTGCCAGCAGCTCGAGTACTAAAATGGGTGAGGCCAACGTCCTGACTTTC. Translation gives CASSSSTKMGEANVLTF.

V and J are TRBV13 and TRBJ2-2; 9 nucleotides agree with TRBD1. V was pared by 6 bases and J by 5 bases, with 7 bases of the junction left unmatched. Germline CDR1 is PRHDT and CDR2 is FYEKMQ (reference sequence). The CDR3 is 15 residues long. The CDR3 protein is CASSSGTGMTGELFF. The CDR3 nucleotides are TGTGCCAGCAGTTCCGGGACAGGGATGACCGGGGAGCTGTTTTTT.

The CDR3 is CASTGGSTYNEQFF. The DNA of the CDR3 is TGTGCCAGCACGGGGGGCTCAACCTACAATGAGCAGTTCTTC. V gene TRBV6-6 combines with J gene TRBJ2-1; possibly TRBD2 for D (7 bases). The CDR3 covers 14 residues. V lost 7 bases and J 2 bases, leaving 12 bases between the germline ends. The germline CDR1 and CDR2 sequences are MNHNY and SVGAGI (reference sequence).

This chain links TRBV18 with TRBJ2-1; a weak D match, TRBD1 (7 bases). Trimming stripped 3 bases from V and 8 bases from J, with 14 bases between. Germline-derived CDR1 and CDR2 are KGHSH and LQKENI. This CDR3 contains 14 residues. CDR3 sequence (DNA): TGTGCCAGCTCACCGACTACAGGGGAGGATGAGCAGTTCTTC. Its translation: CASSPTTGEDEQFF.

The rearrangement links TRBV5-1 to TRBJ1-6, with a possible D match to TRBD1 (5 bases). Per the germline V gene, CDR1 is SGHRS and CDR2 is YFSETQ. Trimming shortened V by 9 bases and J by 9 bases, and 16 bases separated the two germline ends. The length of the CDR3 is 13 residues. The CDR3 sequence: CATSSHQGSPLHF. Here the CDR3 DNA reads TGCGCCACCTCGAGTCATCAGGGTTCACCCCTCCACTTT.

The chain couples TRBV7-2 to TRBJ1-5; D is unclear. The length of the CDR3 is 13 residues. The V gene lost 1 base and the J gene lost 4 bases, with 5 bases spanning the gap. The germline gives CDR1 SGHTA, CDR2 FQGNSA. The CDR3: CASSLGINQPQHF. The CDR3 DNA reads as TGTGCCAGCAGCTTAGGTATAAATCAGCCCCAGCATTTT. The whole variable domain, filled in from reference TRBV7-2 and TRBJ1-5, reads GAGVSQSPSNKVTEKGKDVELRCDPISGHTALYWYRQSLGQGLEFLIYFQGNSAPDKSGLPSDRFSAERTGGSVSTLTIQRTQQEDSAVYLCASSLGINQPQHFGDGTRLSIL.

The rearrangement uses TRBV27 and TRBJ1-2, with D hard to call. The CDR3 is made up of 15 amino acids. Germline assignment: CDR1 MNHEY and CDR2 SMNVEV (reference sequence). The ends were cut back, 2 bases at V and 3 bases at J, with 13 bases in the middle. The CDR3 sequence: CASSLAQNPYYGYTF. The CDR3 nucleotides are TGTGCCAGCAGTTTAGCACAGAACCCTTACTATGGCTACACCTTC.

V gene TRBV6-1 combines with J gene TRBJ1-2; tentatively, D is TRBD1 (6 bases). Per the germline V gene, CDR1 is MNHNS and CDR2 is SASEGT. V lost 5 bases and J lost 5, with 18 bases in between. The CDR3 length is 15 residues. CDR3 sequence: CASSPLTGQGYGYTF. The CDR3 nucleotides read TGTGCCAGCAGTCCTTTGACAGGCCAGGGGTATGGCTACACCTTC.

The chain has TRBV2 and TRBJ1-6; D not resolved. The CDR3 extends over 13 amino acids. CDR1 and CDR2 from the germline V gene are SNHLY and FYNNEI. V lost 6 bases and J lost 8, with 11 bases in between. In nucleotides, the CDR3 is TGTGCCAGCAGCCCAACTTTAGATTCACCCCTCCACTTT. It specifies CASSPTLDSPLHF.

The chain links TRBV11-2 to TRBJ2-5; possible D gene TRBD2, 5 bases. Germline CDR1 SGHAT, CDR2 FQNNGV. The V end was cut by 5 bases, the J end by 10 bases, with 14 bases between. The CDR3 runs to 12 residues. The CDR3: CASSPYAGIQYF. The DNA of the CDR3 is TGTGCCAGCAGCCCTTACGCGGGTATCCAGTACTTC.

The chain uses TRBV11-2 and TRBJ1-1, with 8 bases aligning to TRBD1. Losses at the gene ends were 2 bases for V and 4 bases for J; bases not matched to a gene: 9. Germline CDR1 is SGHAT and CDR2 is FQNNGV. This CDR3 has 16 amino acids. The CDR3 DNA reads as TGTGCCAGCAGCTTAACCTTCACAGGGGGTGGCACTGAAGCTTTCTTT. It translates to CASSLTFTGGGTEAFF.

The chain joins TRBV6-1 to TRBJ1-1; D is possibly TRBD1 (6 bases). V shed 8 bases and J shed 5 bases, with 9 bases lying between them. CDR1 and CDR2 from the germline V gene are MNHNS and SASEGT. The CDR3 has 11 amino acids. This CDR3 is CASQGITEAFF. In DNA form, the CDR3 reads TGTGCCAGCCAGGGGATTACTGAAGCTTTCTTT.

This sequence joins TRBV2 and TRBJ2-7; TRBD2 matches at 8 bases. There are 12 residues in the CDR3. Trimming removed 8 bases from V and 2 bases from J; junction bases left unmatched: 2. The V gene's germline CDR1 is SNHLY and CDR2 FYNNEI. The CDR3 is CASRTSPYEQYF. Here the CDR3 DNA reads TGTGCCAGCCGGACTAGCCCCTACGAGCAGTACTTC.

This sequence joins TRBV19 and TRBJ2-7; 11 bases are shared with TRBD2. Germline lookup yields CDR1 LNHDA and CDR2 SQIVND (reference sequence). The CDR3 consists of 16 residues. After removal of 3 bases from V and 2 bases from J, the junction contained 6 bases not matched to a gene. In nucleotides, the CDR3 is TGTGCCAGTAGTATTTCACTAGCGGGGGCCACCTACGAGCAGTACTTC. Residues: CASSISLAGATYEQYF.

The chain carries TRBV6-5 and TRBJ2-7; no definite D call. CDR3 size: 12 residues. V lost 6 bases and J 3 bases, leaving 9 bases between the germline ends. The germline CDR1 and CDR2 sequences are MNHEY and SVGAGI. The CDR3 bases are TGTGCCAGCAGGCGCGATCACTACGAGCAGTACTTC. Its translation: CASRRDHYEQYF.

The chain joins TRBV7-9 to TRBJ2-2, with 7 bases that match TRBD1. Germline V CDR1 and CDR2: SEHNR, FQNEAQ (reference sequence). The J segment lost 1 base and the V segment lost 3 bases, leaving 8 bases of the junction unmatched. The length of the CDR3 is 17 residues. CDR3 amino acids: CASSFIRRTGNTGELFF. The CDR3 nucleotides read TGTGCCAGCAGCTTCATTAGACGGACAGGGAACACCGGGGAGCTGTTTTTT.

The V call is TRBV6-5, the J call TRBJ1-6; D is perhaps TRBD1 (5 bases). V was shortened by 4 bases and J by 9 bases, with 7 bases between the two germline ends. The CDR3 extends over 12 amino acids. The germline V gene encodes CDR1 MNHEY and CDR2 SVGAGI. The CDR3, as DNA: TGTGCCAGCAGTTCCAGGGTTTCACCCCTCCACTTT. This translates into CASSSRVSPLHF.

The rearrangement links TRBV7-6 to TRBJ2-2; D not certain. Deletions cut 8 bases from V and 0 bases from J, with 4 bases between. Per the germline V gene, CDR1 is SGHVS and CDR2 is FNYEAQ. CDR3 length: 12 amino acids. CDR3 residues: CASAANTGELFF. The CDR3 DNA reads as TGTGCCAGCGCGGCGAACACCGGGGAGCTGTTTTTT. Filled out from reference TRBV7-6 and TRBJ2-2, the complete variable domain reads GAGVSQSPRYKVTKRGQDVALRCDPISGHVSLYWYRQALGQGPEFLTYFNYEAQQDKSGLPNDRFSAERPEGSISTLTIQRTEQRDSAMYRCASAANTGELFFGEGSRLTVL.